These 9 T cell receptor beta chains originate from one sample sequenced in a study of CD8 T cells in Susac syndrome. Reverse transcription of about 0.45 to 1 ug RNA was performed with random hexamers. TCRdb reanalysed the immunoSEQ multiplex PCR reads using MiXCR and keeps one entry per CDR3 protein. The table includes a few hundred thousand distinct CDR3 sequences, approximately 95% detected once. The source material was CD4+ T cells from PBMCs. These receptors were obtained from a human donor with multiple sclerosis.

This chain connects TRBV5-1 to TRBJ2-3; tentatively, D is TRBD2 (6 bases). The V end was cut by 4 bases, the J end by 2 bases, with 11 bases between. This CDR3 region has 14 residues. Germline-derived CDR1 and CDR2 are SGHRS and YFSETQ. This CDR3 reads CASSHERATDTQYF. As DNA, the CDR3 is TGCGCCAGCAGCCACGAGCGGGCCACAGATACGCAGTATTTT.

The chain carries TRBV5-1 and TRBJ1-2, with 8 bases that match TRBD1. Germline CDR1 is SGHRS and CDR2 is YFSETQ. CDR3 length: 14 residues. J gave up 6 bases and V 0 bases, and 4 bases lay outside the gene matches. The CDR3 loop is CASSLDRTGNGYTF. The CDR3 DNA reads TGCGCCAGCAGCTTGGATCGGACAGGGAATGGCTACACCTTC.

In DNA form, the CDR3 reads TGCAGTGGGACTAGCGGATACATAAGCCAAGAGACCCAGTACTTC. Translating gives CSGTSGYISQETQYF. V and J are TRBV20-1 and TRBJ2-5; 10 bases match TRBD2. From germline, CDR1 is DFQATT and CDR2 SNEGSKA (reference sequence). J gave up 1 base and V 7 bases, and 9 bases lay outside the gene matches. This CDR3 is 15 amino acids long.

The V and J genes are TRBV23-1 and TRBJ2-7; 7 nucleotides align to TRBD1. Being an ORF, TRBV23-1 has a function that is uncertain. The trim removed 0 bases at V and 0 bases at J, leaving 11 bases unmatched. The CDR3 has 18 amino acids. CDR3 coding DNA: TGCGCCAGCAGTCAATCAGTACGGGACAGCCTAAGCTCCTACGAGCAGTACGTC. Its protein product is CASSQSVRDSLSSYEQYV.

The chain is built from TRBV20-1 and TRBJ2-1; 10 positions match TRBD2. CDR3 length: 17 residues. Germline trimming cut 0 bases from V and 4 bases from J; bases unmatched to any gene: 9. The germline V gene has CDR1 DFQATT and CDR2 SNEGSKA (reference sequence). The CDR3 DNA reads as TGCAGTGCTAGAGACGTAGGGACTAGCGTGGGGTACAATGAGCAGTTCTTC. Protein product: CSARDVGTSVGYNEQFF.

J is TRBJ2-3 and V is TRBV13; 14 bases are a match to TRBD2. The CDR3 has 17 residues. With 5 bases clipped from V and 0 bases from J, the junction kept 4 bases outside the gene matches. From germline, CDR1 is PRHDT and CDR2 FYEKMQ (reference sequence). The chain's CDR3 is CASSPGLAGGSTDTQYF. In nucleotides, the CDR3 is TGTGCCAGCAGCCCCGGACTAGCGGGGGGTAGCACAGATACGCAGTATTTT.

The chain carries TRBV2 and TRBJ1-1; 9 positions agree with TRBD1. J gave up 13 bases and V 7 bases, and 13 bases lay outside the gene matches. The CDR3 spans 13 residues. Looked up from germline, CDR1 is SNHLY and CDR2 is FYNNEI. CDR3 amino acids: CASNSDRGISGFF. The DNA of the CDR3 is TGTGCCAGCAATTCGGACAGGGGTATTTCTGGTTTCTTT.

The chain carries TRBV27 and TRBJ2-3; D is undetermined. The CDR3 runs to 13 residues. Germline V CDR1 and CDR2: MNHEY, SMNVEV (reference sequence). V was clipped by 6 bases and J by 5 bases, with 12 bases between them. The CDR3: CASRGDLGDTQYF. The CDR3 coding sequence is TGTGCCAGCAGGGGTGACCTTGGAGATACGCAGTATTTT.

J is TRBJ1-6 and V is TRBV25-1, with D tentatively TRBD1 (5 bases). The CDR3 extends over 14 amino acids. Per germline, CDR1 MGHDK and CDR2 SYGVNS. V was shortened by 0 bases and J by 11 bases, with 11 bases between the two germline ends. The CDR3 spells CASSEYRRGTPLHF. Written as DNA, the CDR3 is TGTGCCAGCAGTGAATATAGGAGGGGAACACCCCTCCACTTT.